This T cell receptor (beta chain) was found in a study of T cell repertoires in cytomegalovirus infection. Study-level background: Indications came from public TCR beta signatures; they pointed to CMV infection and to a matching HLA type.

Study-wide points: The ex vivo response showed dominance by HLA-C-restricted CMV-specific TCR beta clonotypes.

This clonotype was picked up a small number of times. Its target is not known. Germline-derived CDR1 and CDR2 are WNHNN and SYGVQD (reference sequence). The V gene end was trimmed by 3 bases and the J gene end by 10 bases; junction bases not matched to a gene: 8. There are 14 residues in the CDR3. MiXCR, run by TCRdb on the reads, gives a single entry per CDR3 protein. The repertoire consists of about 890,000 distinct CDR3 sequences, with around 32% occurring once and the leading ten covering 13%. The chain links TRBV10-1 to TRBJ2-1, with TRBD2 identical over 8 bases. This receptor was obtained from a human donor in good health (CMV status not recorded). Some clones in this sample may be carry-over from other donors' samples. Sequenced material: cultured CD8+ T cells from PBMCs, taken from culture after CMV antigen stimulation. This chain's CDR3 is CASSDQRGFNEQFF. CDR3 coding DNA: TGCGCCAGCAGTGACCAGCGGGGGTTTAACGAGCAGTTCTTC.